Here is one T cell receptor (beta chain) with its context. The antigen is undetermined. Positive CCR7 selection of CD45RO-negative cells yielded the naive CD8 cells, and terminally differentiated effector memory CD45RA+ cells were excluded. This sample stems from a study of shared clonotypes between healthy human individuals. General study points: Tissue TCR repertoires likely differ from these blood-only repertoires. Sequencing of the sorted subsets was shown by rarefaction to be incomplete despite large depth.

Germline CDR1 is KGHSY and CDR2 is FQNENV. Trimming took 5 bases from V and 0 from J, leaving 10 bases between them. This CDR3 is 14 amino acids long. The assay was carried out at the deep level. Authors' data handling: ImmunoSEQ yielded junction-only sequences lacking quality scores, so filtering differed. Using immunoSEQ multiplex PCR, the repertoire was profiled, and TCRdb retains in-frame clones only, with some absent. V, J and clone size reflect that table, while D and trimming were determined from the DNA. The sample has around 2.1 million clones, more than 85% seen once; the top ten hold 1.5% to 2%.

The receptor comes from a man aged 18 to 35 in good health. Some clones in this sample may be carry-over from other donors' samples. This sequence joins TRBV16 and TRBJ1-2; D remains ambiguous. The sequencing input was naive CD8+ T cells from PBMCs. This CDR3 is CASSKMGPNYGYTF. In DNA, the CDR3 is TGTGCCAGCAGCAAAATGGGTCCTAACTATGGCTACACCTTC.